These 24 T cell receptor beta chains came from one sample sequenced in a study of T-cell memory formation after mild COVID-19 (dated by TCRdb to the early 2020s). Library creation used 5' RACE. Sequenced using an Illumina NovaSeq 6000. The public reads were quality trimmed at Q25 with fastp and then assembled into clones with MiXCR by TCRdb, keeping productive beta chains. Identical CDR3 protein sequences are pooled into one entry, listed with their most common genes and DNA. The sample table contains hundreds of thousands of distinct CDR3 sequences; only one count was recorded for 15% to 20% of them. Roughly 12% of the sample lies in the top ten. What was sequenced was PBMCs or a T cell subset sorted from them (not recorded which). The receptors were gathered from an adult woman who had mild COVID-19 (a few samples of this study predate the infection). The sample titles of this study are shuffled in the database, so cell type and time point are left out; the donor was told from shared clones.

The rearrangement links TRBV12-3 or TRBV12-4 to TRBJ2-7, with 7 nucleotides matching TRBD1. The ends lost 6 bases at V and 5 bases at J; junction bases unmatched: 7. The CDR3 runs 13 residues. Here the CDR3 reads CASSKTGYDEQYF. The DNA for the CDR3 is TGTGCCAGCAGCAAGACAGGGTATGACGAGCAGTACTTC.

The V and J genes are TRBV18 and TRBJ2-7; D is ambiguous. The germline V gene encodes CDR1 KGHSH and CDR2 LQKENI. CDR3 length equals 11 residues. The V and J ends lost 4 bases and 6 bases respectively, with 7 bases between them. The CDR3 reads CASSHNAEQYF. CDR3 DNA sequence: TGTGCCAGCTCACATAATGCCGAGCAGTACTTC.

The rearrangement uses TRBV9 and TRBJ1-4, with D tentatively TRBD1 (6 bases). Germline assignment: CDR1 SGDLS and CDR2 YYNGEE. V was shortened by 3 bases and J by 8 bases, with 17 bases between the two germline ends. This CDR3 has 15 amino acids. The CDR3 region has the DNA TGTGCCAGCAGCGGGGCCAGGGGAGACTTCGAAAAACTGTTTTTT. This sequence encodes CASSGARGDFEKLFF.

This rearrangement joins TRBV10-3 to TRBJ1-5; D remains ambiguous. Trimming stripped 8 bases from V and 6 bases from J, with 14 bases between. The germline V gene has CDR1 ENHRY and CDR2 SYGVKD. The CDR3 loop spans 13 amino acids. CDR3 sequence reads: CAIGVKETQPQHF. In DNA form, the CDR3 reads TGTGCCATCGGGGTGAAGGAAACTCAGCCCCAGCATTTT.

This clonotype was counted only a few times. V gene TRBV6-5 combines with J gene TRBJ1-2, with D maybe TRBD1 (6 bases). Per the germline V gene, CDR1 is MNHEY and CDR2 is SVGAGI. The CDR3 totals 14 residues. V was trimmed by 8 bases and J by 4 bases, leaving 17 bases between them. DNA for the CDR3: TGTGCCAGCCTATCTAACAGGGACGGCTATGGCTACACCTTC. This sequence encodes CASLSNRDGYGYTF.

This rearrangement joins TRBV4-2 to TRBJ2-1; TRBD2 might be the D (6 bases). Trimming took off 4 bases at V and 7 bases at J, with 17 bases between the two ends. Germline V gene sequence: CDR1 LGHNA, CDR2 YNFKEQ. The CDR3 contains 15 residues. CDR3 amino acids: CASSLISGTSNEQFF. The CDR3 coding sequence is TGTGCCAGCAGCCTTATATCCGGGACTTCAAATGAGCAGTTCTTC.

The table lists this clonotype with a few counts. The genes are TRBV10-3 and TRBJ1-1; D is uncertain. Germline V gives CDR1 ENHRY, CDR2 SYGVKD. This CDR3 has 14 residues. V lost 0 bases and J 5 bases, leaving 10 bases between the germline ends. CDR3 loop: CAISESWGGTEAFF. CDR3 in DNA: TGTGCCATCAGTGAGTCATGGGGTGGTACTGAAGCTTTCTTT.

V and J are TRBV9 and TRBJ1-3, with a possible D match to TRBD1 (5 bases). Germline V gene sequence: CDR1 SGDLS, CDR2 YYNGEE. The CDR3 sequence is 14 residues long. V lost 3 bases and J lost 3, with 10 bases in between. CDR3 DNA: TGTGCCAGCAGCGCGGAGGGGAATGGAAACACCATATATTTT. Residues: CASSAEGNGNTIYF.

This clonotype appeared a few times. The chain couples TRBV6-6 to TRBJ2-1, with 8 bases lining up with TRBD2. V was clipped by 2 bases and J by 6 bases; unmatched bases: 6. The germline gives CDR1 MNHNY, CDR2 SVGAGI (reference sequence). CDR3 size: 15 residues. The CDR3 reads CASSYREGGANEQFF. DNA of the CDR3: TGTGCCAGCAGTTACCGGGAGGGAGGGGCCAATGAGCAGTTCTTC.

This chain connects TRBV10-3 to TRBJ1-2; D uncertain. Between the trimmed V and J ends, which lost 4 bases and 1 base, there was a span of 10 bases. The CDR3 has 14 residues. CDR1 is ENHRY, CDR2 SYGVKD, per germline. CDR3 bases: TGTGCCATCAGTGTTTCGGACGTTAACTATGGCTACACCTTC. This codes for CAISVSDVNYGYTF.

The CDR3 is CASNGPGERDIQYF. The CDR3 DNA is TGTGCCAGCAATGGTCCGGGGGAGAGGGACATTCAGTACTTC. The V gene is TRBV2, the J gene TRBJ2-4, with a weak D call TRBD2 (6 bases). V was trimmed by 7 bases and J by 8 bases, leaving 18 bases between them. Germline CDR1 and CDR2: SNHLY and FYNNEI. The CDR3 is 14 residues long.

This clonotype has more than one count but fewer than ten. The V call is TRBV7-8, the J call TRBJ2-5; maybe TRBD1 (6 bases). The CDR3 contains 14 residues. From germline, CDR1 is SGHVS and CDR2 FQNEAQ. Deletions cut 1 base from V and 3 bases from J, with 9 bases between. The DNA of the CDR3 is TGTGCCAGCAGCTTAGGACAGGTCAAAGAGACCCAGTACTTC. Amino acids: CASSLGQVKETQYF.

This sequence joins TRBV4-1 and TRBJ1-1, with no clear D. The CDR3 sequence is 16 residues long. From germline, CDR1 is MGHRA and CDR2 YSYEKL. The V end was cut by 1 base, the J end by 4 bases, with 16 bases between. CDR3 protein: CASSQGFGRRATEAFF. CDR3 DNA: TGCGCCAGCAGCCAAGGTTTCGGGAGGAGGGCCACTGAAGCTTTCTTT.

The chain recombines TRBV7-3 with TRBJ2-3; perhaps TRBD1 as D (6 bases). Trimming stripped 0 bases from V and 4 bases from J, with 8 bases between. Germline values: CDR1 SGHTA, CDR2 FQGTGA. CDR3 length: 14 residues. DNA of the CDR3: TGTGCCAGCAGCTTAACCGGGACATCAGATACGCAGTATTTT. Amino acids: CASSLTGTSDTQYF.

This clonotype was counted a few times. V and J are TRBV4-3 and TRBJ2-7, with 9 nucleotides matching TRBD1. The CDR3 spans 17 residues. Per germline, CDR1 LGHNA and CDR2 YSLEER. V trimming: 0 bases; J trimming: 0 bases; junction bases outside the gene matches: 6. This CDR3 reads CASSQEGRTGDSYEQYF. The CDR3 DNA reads TGCGCCAGCAGCCAAGAGGGTAGGACAGGGGACTCCTACGAGCAGTACTTC.

This clonotype was seen many times. The V and J genes are TRBV7-3 and TRBJ2-7; D remains ambiguous. CDR1 is SGHTA and CDR2 is FQGTGA in the germline V gene. This CDR3 is built from 12 residues. Trimming shortened V by 8 bases and J by 5 bases, and 13 bases separated the two germline ends. The CDR3 loop is CASYPSEDEQYF. The DNA for the CDR3 is TGTGCCAGCTACCCCTCAGAGGACGAGCAGTACTTC.

This clonotype was recorded a few times. The genes are TRBV7-2 and TRBJ2-2; tentative D call: TRBD1 (5 bases). CDR1 and CDR2 from the germline V gene are SGHTA and FQGNSA. V lost 9 bases and J 5 bases, leaving 16 bases between the germline ends. The CDR3 sequence is 14 residues long. The CDR3 loop is CASPGLGETGELFF. The CDR3 coding sequence is TGTGCCAGTCCAGGGTTAGGAGAAACCGGGGAGCTGTTTTTT.

This chain joins TRBV27 and TRBJ2-7, with TRBD2 identical over 7 bases. Looked up from germline, CDR1 is MNHEY and CDR2 is SMNVEV (reference sequence). V shed 1 base and J 4 bases; nucleotides not matched to a gene: 7. The CDR3 consists of 15 residues. The CDR3 DNA reads as TGTGCCAGCAGTTTATGGGGGGGTCGAGGGTACGAGCAGTACTTC. As protein: CASSLWGGRGYEQYF.

This clonotype was recorded a few times. The rearrangement uses TRBV6-1 and TRBJ2-7, with 7 bases identical to TRBD1. CDR1 and CDR2 (germline): MNHNS, SASEGT. CDR3 length equals 15 residues. Unmatched junction bases numbered 8, after V lost 2 bases and J lost 4 bases. CDR3 sequence reads: CASSESVGGLYEQYF. DNA for the CDR3: TGTGCCAGCAGTGAATCGGTAGGGGGCCTTTACGAGCAGTACTTC.

In DNA, the CDR3 is TGTGCCAGCAGCCACCGAGGGACAGGGAATCAGCCCCAGCATTTT. Protein sequence: CASSHRGTGNQPQHF. This chain connects TRBV12-3 or TRBV12-4 to TRBJ1-5; the match to TRBD1 covers 9 bases. V shed 6 bases, J shed 4 bases, and the junction held 7 bases outside the gene matches. CDR3 length: 15 residues.

This sequence joins TRBV10-3 and TRBJ1-1; no reliable D call. Germline V gene data show CDR1 as ENHRY and CDR2 as SYGVKD. Trimming took 6 bases from V and 2 from J, leaving 13 bases between them. The CDR3 is 14 amino acids. CDR3 protein: CAIRAAGFNTEAFF. The CDR3, as DNA: TGTGCCATCAGGGCCGCGGGATTTAACACTGAAGCTTTCTTT.

The chain joins TRBV7-2 to TRBJ2-1; the D is unclear. V gave up 5 bases and J gave up 9 bases, with 11 bases separating them. CDR1 is SGHTA, CDR2 FQGNSA, per germline. The CDR3 runs to 12 residues. CDR3 in amino acids: CASSKPWTEQFF. CDR3 nucleotide sequence: TGTGCCAGCAGCAAACCTTGGACTGAGCAGTTCTTC.

V usage is TRBV4-3 and J usage is TRBJ2-3, with a tentative D call TRBD2 (5 bases). CDR3 length: 16 residues. Germline CDR1 reads LGHNA; CDR2 reads YSLEER. V was trimmed by 0 bases and J by 0 bases, leaving 10 bases between them. CDR3 nucleotides: TGCGCCAGCAGCCAAGATCGGCGGGTCAGCACAGATACGCAGTATTTT. It yields the protein CASSQDRRVSTDTQYF.

This chain joins TRBV12-3 or TRBV12-4 and TRBJ2-5, with 12 positions matching TRBD2. This CDR3 spans 16 amino acids. V gave up 6 bases and J gave up 5 bases; unmatched junction bases: 10. The CDR3: CASSPLLAGGRETQYF. CDR3 in DNA: TGTGCCAGCAGCCCCTTACTAGCGGGGGGCCGGGAGACCCAGTACTTC.